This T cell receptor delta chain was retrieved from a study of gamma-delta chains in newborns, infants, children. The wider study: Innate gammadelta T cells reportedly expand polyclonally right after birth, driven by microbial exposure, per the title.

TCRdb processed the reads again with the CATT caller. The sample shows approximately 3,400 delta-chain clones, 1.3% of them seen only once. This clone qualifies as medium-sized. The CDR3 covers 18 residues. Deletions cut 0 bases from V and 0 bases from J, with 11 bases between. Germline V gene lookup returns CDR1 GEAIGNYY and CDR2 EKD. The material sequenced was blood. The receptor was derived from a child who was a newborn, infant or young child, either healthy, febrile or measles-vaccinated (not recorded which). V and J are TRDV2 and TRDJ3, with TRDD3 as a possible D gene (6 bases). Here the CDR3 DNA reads TGTGCCTGTGACACCTGGGGATTCAGCTCCTGGGACACCCGACAGATGTTTTTC. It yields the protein CACDTWGFSSWDTRQMFF.